This T cell receptor (beta chain) was captured in a study of PD-L1 blockade in urothelial cancer. Study details: Prior chemotherapy ranged from 0 to 3 regimens per patient. Study-wide results and caveats: Survival was better when pretreatment blood TCR clonality fell below the median.

Trimming at V came to 1 base and at J to 1 base, leaving 9 bases not matched to a gene. Germline lookup yields CDR1 SGHRS and CDR2 YFSETQ. This CDR3 is built from 19 residues. With respect to this clone: Its antigen is undetermined.

Patients presented with locally advanced or metastatic urothelial carcinoma. Only in-frame clones appear in the TCRdb table, and some are missing; sequencing was by immunoSEQ multiplex PCR. The data show about 82,000 clones, with roughly 80% seen just once and over 7.5% held by the top ten. V gene TRBV5-1 combines with J gene TRBJ2-5; 14 bases are a match to TRBD2. Sequenced material: PBMCs, taken around atezolizumab (anti-PD-L1) treatment. The source of this sequence is a man in his 70s with urothelial cancer. In DNA form, the CDR3 reads TGCGCCAGCAGCTTGCGGGGACTAGCGGGGGCCCTGTCCCAAGAGACCCAGTACTTC. This translates into CASSLRGLAGALSQETQYF.